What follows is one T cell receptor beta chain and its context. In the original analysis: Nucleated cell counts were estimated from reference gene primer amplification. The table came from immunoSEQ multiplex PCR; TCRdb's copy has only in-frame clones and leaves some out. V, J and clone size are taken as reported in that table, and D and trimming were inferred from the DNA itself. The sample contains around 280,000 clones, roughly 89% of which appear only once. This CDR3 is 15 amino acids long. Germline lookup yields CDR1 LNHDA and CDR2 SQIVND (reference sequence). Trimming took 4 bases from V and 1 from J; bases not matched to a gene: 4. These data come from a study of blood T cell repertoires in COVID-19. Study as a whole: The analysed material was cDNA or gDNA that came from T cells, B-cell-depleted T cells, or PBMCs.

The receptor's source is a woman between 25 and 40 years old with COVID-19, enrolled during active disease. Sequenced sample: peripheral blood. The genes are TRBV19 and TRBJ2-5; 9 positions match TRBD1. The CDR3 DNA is TGTGCCAGTAGTACCTTACAGGGGGCCCAAGAGACCCAGTACTTC. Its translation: CASSTLQGAQETQYF.